This T cell receptor (beta chain) was sequenced in a study of shared clonotypes between healthy human individuals. Study outcomes and limitations: Four donors shared approximately 5% of their naive CD4 clonotypes.

This clone was detected only once. The target antigen is unknown. A CD45RA+ naive subset and a CD45RA-negative memory subset were split from CD4+ cells. Between the trimmed V and J ends, which lost 0 bases and 3 bases, there was a span of 12 bases. CDR3 length: 16 residues. CDR1 SGHRS and CDR2 YFSETQ come from the germline V gene. Libraries were prepared by immunoSEQ multiplex PCR; TCRdb keeps only in-frame clonotypes and omits some of them. The profile shows more than 850,000 clones, around 82% of them singletons. The material sequenced was memory CD4+ T cells from PBMCs. Subset indicated: CD45RA-negative fraction. The rearrangement joins TRBV5-1 to TRBJ2-2; no firm D call. This clonotype was obtained from a man in his late teens or twenties in good health. Some clones in this sample may be carry-over from other donors' samples. CDR3 sequence reads: CASSLGISSDTGELFF. The CDR3 DNA reads TGCGCCAGCAGCTTGGGTATTTCCAGCGACACCGGGGAGCTGTTTTTT.